This TCR beta chain was found in a study of cytomegalovirus exposure and HLA in healthy donors. This PCR relied on a set of 60 Vbeta primers and 13 Jbeta primers. The repertoire was sequenced with immunoSEQ multiplex PCR; TCRdb's copy has only in-frame clones and lacks some. The table lists about 150,000 clones, roughly 8.8% of them singletons, with roughly 6.4% in the top ten. Germline CDR1 is SGDLS and CDR2 is YYNGEE. Trimming pared 4 bases from V and 2 bases from J, leaving 19 bases between. The CDR3 contains 17 residues. The J gene is TRBJ1-5, the V gene TRBV9; a weak D match, TRBD1 (6 bases). Sequenced material: PBMCs. This sequence originates from a woman aged 40 to 50 in good health and CMV-seropositive. Here the CDR3 reads CASSMPGGRWGNQPQHF. In DNA, the CDR3 is TGTGCCAGCAGCATGCCCGGGGGGCGCTGGGGCAATCAGCCCCAGCATTTT.